Below, 24 T cell receptor beta chains from the same sample are listed, as sequenced in a study of blood T cell repertoires in COVID-19. Profiled with immunoSEQ multiplex PCR; TCRdb holds only in-frame clones, not every one. Altogether fewer than 200,000 clones are present, around 82% being singletons, with the ten largest covering about 19%. The source material was peripheral blood. All receptors derive from an older woman who had recovered from COVID-19.

V gene TRBV28 combines with J gene TRBJ1-4, with 7 bases that match TRBD1. The CDR3 sequence is 15 residues long. Germline V lookup: CDR1 MDHEN, CDR2 SYDVKM. With 5 bases clipped from V and 8 bases from J, the junction kept 11 bases outside the gene matches. CDR3 residues: CASSPWTGAGEKLFF. In nucleotides, the CDR3 is TGTGCCAGCAGTCCCTGGACAGGCGCCGGGGAAAAACTGTTTTTT.

This sequence joins TRBV19 and TRBJ2-5, with D maybe TRBD1 (6 bases). Germline values: CDR1 LNHDA, CDR2 SQIVND (reference sequence). The CDR3 totals 14 residues. Trimming left V 6 bases short and J 1 base short, with 12 bases between. The CDR3 bases are TGTGCCAGTAGGCACAGGGCCCTCCAAGAGACCCAGTACTTC. It translates to CASRHRALQETQYF.

The rearrangement links TRBV3-1 (or the pseudogene TRBV3-2) to TRBJ2-5, with 7 bases that match TRBD2. This CDR3 has 12 amino acids. Germline loops: CDR1 LGHDT, CDR2 YNNKEL (reference sequence). V lost 1 base and J lost 9; bases outside the gene matches: 2. This chain's CDR3 is CASSQGAGAQYF. CDR3 in DNA: TGTGCCAGCAGCCAAGGGGCGGGAGCCCAGTACTTC.

This clone was counted once. The chain has TRBV5-1 and TRBJ1-2; 10 positions match TRBD1. The length of the CDR3 is 15 residues. Germline CDR1 SGHRS, CDR2 YFSETQ. The junction had 12 bases not matched to a gene; V was cut back by 5 bases and J by 8 bases. The CDR3 bases are TGCGCCAGCAGGCCAAGAGACGACAGGGGGCTAGGCTACACCTTC. It specifies CASRPRDDRGLGYTF.

CDR3 nucleotide sequence: TGTGCCAGCAGCTTGGTCCCACAGGGGCATAAGGGGACTGAAGCTTTCTTT. Protein product: CASSLVPQGHKGTEAFF. This chain joins TRBV5-6 and TRBJ1-1, with 7 nucleotides matching TRBD1. The J segment lost 5 bases and the V segment lost 0 bases, leaving 13 bases of the junction unmatched. This CDR3 has 17 residues. From germline, CDR1 is SGHDT and CDR2 YYEEEE.

The chain employs TRBV5-4 and TRBJ1-1; 12 bases line up with TRBD1. The V gene end was trimmed by 6 bases and the J gene end by 4 bases; junction bases not matched to a gene: 10. From germline, CDR1 is SGHNT and CDR2 YYREEE (reference sequence). The CDR3 consists of 16 residues. The CDR3 nucleotides are TGTGCCAGCACCCGGGACAGGGGGCGGCCTTCCACTGAAGCTTTCTTT. Its translation: CASTRDRGRPSTEAFF.

This chain links TRBV7-9 with TRBJ2-7, with TRBD2 as a possible D gene (6 bases). Germline values: CDR1 SEHNR, CDR2 FQNEAQ (reference sequence). The CDR3 is 14 residues long. V gave up 1 base and J gave up 3 bases, with 10 bases separating them. The CDR3 here is CASSLGASVYEQYF. CDR3 nucleotide sequence: TGTGCCAGCAGCTTAGGGGCTAGCGTCTACGAGCAGTACTTC. The full variable domain, rest sourced from reference TRBV7-9 and TRBJ2-7, is DTGVSQNPRHKITKRGQNVTFRCDPISEHNRLYWYRQTLGQGPEFLTYFQNEAQLEKSRLLSDRFSAERPKGSFSTLEIQRTEQGDSAMYLCASSLGASVYEQYFGPGTRLTVT.

V and J are TRBV6-1 and TRBJ1-1; maybe TRBD1 (6 bases). With 0 bases removed from V and 1 base from J, the gap between germline ends came to 15 bases. Germline V lookup: CDR1 MNHNS, CDR2 SASEGT. The CDR3 loop spans 17 amino acids. The CDR3 spells CASSEAGVRTANTEAFF. The CDR3 DNA is TGTGCCAGCAGTGAAGCGGGGGTTCGGACAGCGAACACTGAAGCTTTCTTT.

The CDR3 reads CASSYQGGPYGYTF. CDR3 sequence (DNA): TGTGCCAGCAGCTACCAGGGGGGCCCCTATGGCTACACCTTC. The V call is TRBV7-9, the J call TRBJ1-2, with 7 positions matching TRBD1. V shed 4 bases and J 4 bases; nucleotides not matched to a gene: 6. Germline CDR1 SEHNR, CDR2 FQNEAQ (reference sequence). The CDR3 spans 14 residues.

The chain recombines TRBV11-2 with TRBJ2-7, with 10 positions matching TRBD2. Germline V lookup: CDR1 SGHAT, CDR2 FQNNGV. This CDR3 is 16 amino acids long. The junction had 11 bases not matched to a gene; V was cut back by 6 bases and J by 3 bases. The CDR3: CASRTVAGGSVYEQYF. CDR3 DNA sequence: TGTGCCAGCAGAACCGTAGCGGGGGGCTCGGTCTACGAGCAGTACTTC.

The chain combines TRBV21-1 with TRBJ2-7; the table's D call of TRBD1 was not tested on the DNA. TRBV21-1 is designated a pseudogene. The CDR3 runs 15 residues. The CDR3 coding sequence is TGTGCCAGCAACACTCGGGCAGGGCAAACCTACGAGCAGTACTTC. Translating gives CASNTRAGQTYEQYF.

The rearrangement uses TRBV6-5 and TRBJ2-3; no firm D call. Deletions cut 0 bases from V and 2 bases from J, with 9 bases between. The CDR3 contains 15 residues. Germline CDR1 is MNHEY and CDR2 is SVGAGI. CDR3 bases: TGTGCCAGCAGTTACTCCCCCCCGGTCACAGATACGCAGTATTTT. It specifies CASSYSPPVTDTQYF.

The J gene is TRBJ1-1, the V gene TRBV5-1; D gene uncertain. The germline CDR1 and CDR2 sequences are SGHRS and YFSETQ. The V and J ends lost 4 bases and 2 bases respectively, with 9 bases between them. This CDR3 region has 13 residues. The CDR3 DNA is TGCGCCAGCAGCCCCGGGGATAACACTGAAGCTTTCTTT. Translated, it gives CASSPGDNTEAFF.

The V call is TRBV4-2, the J call TRBJ2-1; 12 nucleotides match TRBD2. CDR1 and CDR2 from the germline V gene are LGHNA and YNFKEQ. V lost 4 bases and J lost 0; bases outside the gene matches: 10. The CDR3 spans 19 residues. The CDR3 loop reads CASSPPGLAGRGSYNEQFF. In DNA form, the CDR3 reads TGTGCCAGCAGCCCCCCGGGACTAGCGGGTCGAGGCTCCTACAATGAGCAGTTCTTC.

The V call is TRBV6-5, the J call TRBJ2-7; the match to TRBD2 covers 10 bases. CDR1 and CDR2 (germline): MNHEY, SVGAGI. The V gene end was trimmed by 6 bases and the J gene end by 3 bases; junction bases not matched to a gene: 8. This CDR3 has 15 amino acids. The CDR3, as DNA: TGTGCCAGCAGACCATGGACTAGCGGAGACTACGAGCAGTACTTC. It is translated as CASRPWTSGDYEQYF.

The chain has TRBV30 and TRBJ2-2, with 8 nucleotides matching TRBD2. The CDR3 loop spans 14 amino acids. J lost 4 bases, V lost 3 bases, and 4 bases had no gene match. CDR1 and CDR2 from the germline V gene are GTSNPN and SVGIG (reference sequence). The CDR3 DNA reads as TGTGCCTGGAGCGGGGGGGCGGTCACCGGGGAGCTGTTTTTT. Translated: CAWSGGAVTGELFF.

The chain couples TRBV5-5 to TRBJ2-7; TRBD2 might be the D (6 bases). The V and J ends lost 0 bases and 12 bases respectively, with 19 bases between them. The CDR3 consists of 14 residues. Germline V gene sequence: CDR1 SGHKS, CDR2 YYEKEE (reference sequence). CDR3 residues: CASSLEEGRATWYF. CDR3 DNA sequence: TGTGCCAGCAGCTTGGAGGAGGGCAGGGCCACTTGGTACTTC.

The chain couples TRBV10-3 to TRBJ2-3, with a tentative D call TRBD2 (6 bases). Germline CDR1 is ENHRY and CDR2 is SYGVKD. Trimming took off 4 bases at V and 6 bases at J, with 17 bases between the two ends. The length of the CDR3 is 15 residues. CDR3 region: CAISAAGSREDTQYF. The CDR3 DNA reads TGTGCCATCAGTGCCGCGGGGAGCCGGGAGGATACGCAGTATTTT.

The gene calls are TRBV19 and TRBJ2-1; D is perhaps TRBD2 (6 bases). This CDR3 spans 12 amino acids. Germline values: CDR1 LNHDA, CDR2 SQIVND (reference sequence). The germline V and J ends were trimmed by 3 bases and 8 bases, with 8 bases remaining between them. The CDR3 nucleotides are TGTGCCAGTAGTATTGGGGAGGATGAGCAGTTCTTC. Amino acid sequence: CASSIGEDEQFF. Variable domain in full (rest from reference TRBV19 and TRBJ2-1): DGGITQSPKYLFRKEGQNVTLSCEQNLNHDAMYWYRQDPGQGLRLIYYSQIVNDFQKGDIAEGYSVSREKKESFPLTVTSAQKNPTAFYLCASSIGEDEQFFGPGTRLTVL.

The chain is built from TRBV7-9 and TRBJ1-6; tentative D call: TRBD1 (5 bases). This CDR3 has 13 amino acids. Germline CDR1 SEHNR, CDR2 FQNEAQ (reference sequence). Trimming took 1 base from V and 11 from J, leaving 9 bases between them. The CDR3 loop is CASSLGQGPPLHF. The DNA of the CDR3 is TGTGCCAGCAGCTTAGGGCAGGGCCCACCCCTCCACTTT.

The chain joins TRBV4-1 to TRBJ1-3; tentative D call: TRBD1 (6 bases). Trimming removed 7 bases at V and 2 bases at J, with 15 bases between. Germline CDR1 reads MGHRA; CDR2 reads YSYEKL. The CDR3 covers 15 residues. This chain's CDR3 is CASTPTGYTGNTIYF. The DNA for the CDR3 is TGCGCCAGCACCCCAACAGGGTATACTGGAAACACCATATATTTT.

The gene calls are TRBV18 and TRBJ2-1, with 8 bases aligning to TRBD2. The CDR3 is 12 amino acids. V shed 8 bases, J shed 8 bases, and the junction held 5 bases outside the gene matches. Germline V CDR1 and CDR2: KGHSH, LQKENI. CDR3 loop: CASATSVDEQFF. CDR3 DNA sequence: TGTGCCAGCGCGACTAGCGTCGATGAGCAGTTCTTC.

The V and J genes are TRBV6-5 and TRBJ2-7; D gene uncertain. The ends were cut back, 0 bases at V and 5 bases at J, with 8 bases in the middle. The CDR3 spans 13 residues. Germline V gene sequence: CDR1 MNHEY, CDR2 SVGAGI. The CDR3 sequence: CASSYSWRHEQYF. CDR3 coding DNA: TGTGCCAGCAGTTACTCTTGGCGGCACGAGCAGTACTTC.

V usage is TRBV11-2 and J usage is TRBJ1-1; D unresolved. Germline V gene lookup returns CDR1 SGHAT and CDR2 FQNNGV. This CDR3 comprises 14 residues. Trimming left V 5 bases short and J 2 bases short, with 12 bases between. In DNA form, the CDR3 reads TGTGCCAGCAGCGGCCCGGGAGTCAACACTGAAGCTTTCTTT. This translates into CASSGPGVNTEAFF.